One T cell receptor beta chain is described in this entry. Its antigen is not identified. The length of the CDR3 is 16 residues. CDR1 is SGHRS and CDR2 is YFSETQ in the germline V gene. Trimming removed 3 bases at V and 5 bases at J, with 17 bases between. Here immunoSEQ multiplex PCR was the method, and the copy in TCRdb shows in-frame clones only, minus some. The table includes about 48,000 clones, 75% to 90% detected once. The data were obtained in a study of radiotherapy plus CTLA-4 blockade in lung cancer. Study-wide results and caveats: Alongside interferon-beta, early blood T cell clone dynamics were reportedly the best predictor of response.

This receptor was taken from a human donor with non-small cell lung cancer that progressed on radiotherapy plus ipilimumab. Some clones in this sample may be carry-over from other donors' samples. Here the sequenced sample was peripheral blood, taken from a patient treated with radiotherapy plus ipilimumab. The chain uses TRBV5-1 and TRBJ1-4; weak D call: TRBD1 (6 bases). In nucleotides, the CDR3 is TGCGCCAGCAGCTATGACCTTGGGGGCAGAAATGAAAAACTGTTTTTT. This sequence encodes CASSYDLGGRNEKLFF.